This is a list of T cell receptor beta chains from one sample in a study of T cells after yellow fever vaccination. Via MiXCR, TCRdb re-called the 5' RACE reads, giving one row per CDR3 protein. Among 150,000 to 200,000 distinct CDR3 sequences listed, 11% were seen once. The sequencing used CD8+ T cells sorted from PBMCs, collected 15 days after the yellow fever booster vaccination. These TCRs come from a man younger than 35 who received the YFV17D yellow fever vaccine. Each CDR3 is given with its conserved first and last residue. Each record gives: D gene, V gene, clone size, J gene, CDR3 protein, CDR3 DNA. The D gene is left open where the match is weak. Expanded clones get a size class; other rows say once, few or many, or leave the size out.

d_gene: .; v_gene: TRBV19; abundance: few; j_gene: TRBJ2-2; CDR3aa: CASSMGRRELFF; CDR3nt: TGTGCCAGTAGTATGGGACGTAGGGAGCTGTTTTTT
d_gene: .; v_gene: TRBV7-3; abundance: .; j_gene: TRBJ2-6; CDR3aa: CASSLTSSGANVLTF; CDR3nt: TGTGCCAGCAGCTTAACGAGCTCTGGGGCCAACGTCCTGACTTTC
d_gene: TRBD2; v_gene: TRBV12-3/TRBV12-4; abundance: .; j_gene: TRBJ2-1; CDR3aa: CASSGTSGGDFYNEQFF; CDR3nt: TGTGCCAGCAGCGGGACTAGCGGGGGTGATTTCTACAATGAGCAGTTCTTC
d_gene: TRBD2; v_gene: TRBV4-3; abundance: few; j_gene: TRBJ2-2; CDR3aa: CASSQDHPSGGVRTGELFF; CDR3nt: TGCGCCAGCAGCCAAGATCATCCCAGCGGGGGGGTTCGAACCGGGGAGCTGTTTTTT
d_gene: .; v_gene: TRBV4-3; abundance: few; j_gene: TRBJ2-1; CDR3aa: CASSHTDRIDSYNEQFF; CDR3nt: TGCGCCAGCAGCCACACCGACAGGATCGACTCCTACAATGAGCAGTTCTTC
d_gene: .; v_gene: TRBV4-2; abundance: .; j_gene: TRBJ2-7; CDR3aa: CASSQDFSYEQYF; CDR3nt: TGTGCCAGCAGCCAAGACTTTTCCTACGAGCAGTACTTC
d_gene: TRBD1; v_gene: TRBV6-5; abundance: few; j_gene: TRBJ1-2; CDR3aa: CASSYGDRSGRGYTF; CDR3nt: TGTGCCAGCAGTTACGGGGACAGGTCCGGACGGGGCTACACCTTC
d_gene: TRBD1; v_gene: TRBV27; abundance: few; j_gene: TRBJ2-3; CDR3aa: CASTPGTGARGDTQYF; CDR3nt: TGTGCCAGCACTCCTGGGACAGGGGCGCGGGGAGATACGCAGTATTTT
d_gene: .; v_gene: TRBV4-3; abundance: few; j_gene: TRBJ2-1; CDR3aa: CASSQGPSDEQFF; CDR3nt: TGCGCCAGCAGCCAAGGACCCTCGGATGAGCAGTTCTTC
d_gene: .; v_gene: TRBV7-9; abundance: .; j_gene: TRBJ2-2; CDR3aa: CASKPSRTGELFF; CDR3nt: TGTGCCAGCAAACCTAGTCGCACCGGGGAGCTGTTTTTT
d_gene: .; v_gene: TRBV6-2/TRBV6-3; abundance: few; j_gene: TRBJ2-2; CDR3aa: CASSSLGAKVGELFF; CDR3nt: TGTGCCAGCAGTTCACTCGGGGCCAAAGTCGGGGAGCTGTTTTTT
d_gene: TRBD1; v_gene: TRBV20-1; abundance: few; j_gene: TRBJ1-5; CDR3aa: CSAARDRDYLGNQPQHF; CDR3nt: TGCAGTGCTGCCAGGGACAGGGACTATTTGGGCAATCAGCCCCAGCATTTT
d_gene: .; v_gene: TRBV4-2; abundance: few; j_gene: TRBJ2-2; CDR3aa: CASSQSSLGGELFF; CDR3nt: TGTGCCAGCAGCCAGAGTAGTTTAGGCGGGGAGCTGTTTTTT
d_gene: .; v_gene: TRBV5-5; abundance: .; j_gene: TRBJ1-4; CDR3aa: CASSKRGSQNEKLFF; CDR3nt: TGTGCCAGCAGCAAGAGAGGAAGCCAGAATGAAAAACTGTTTTTT
d_gene: .; v_gene: TRBV5-1; abundance: .; j_gene: TRBJ2-3; CDR3aa: CASSLAGRDTDTQYF; CDR3nt: TGCGCCAGCAGCTTGGCGGGGCGGGATACAGATACGCAGTATTTT
d_gene: .; v_gene: TRBV27; abundance: .; j_gene: TRBJ1-2; CDR3aa: CASSFGSGVTHGYTF; CDR3nt: TGTGCCAGCAGTTTCGGTTCTGGGGTTACCCATGGCTACACCTTC
d_gene: .; v_gene: TRBV9; abundance: few; j_gene: TRBJ1-3; CDR3aa: CASTPEGGGGNTIYF; CDR3nt: TGTGCCAGCACCCCTGAAGGAGGGGGGGGAAACACCATATATTTT
d_gene: TRBD2; v_gene: TRBV20-1; abundance: .; j_gene: TRBJ2-3; CDR3aa: CSARKLATGDPDTQYF; CDR3nt: TGCAGTGCTAGGAAACTAGCGACCGGGGATCCAGATACGCAGTATTTT
d_gene: .; v_gene: TRBV25-1; abundance: .; j_gene: TRBJ2-2; CDR3aa: CASGREHTGELFF; CDR3nt: TGTGCCAGCGGTAGGGAACACACCGGGGAGCTGTTTTTT
d_gene: .; v_gene: TRBV5-1; abundance: few; j_gene: TRBJ2-2; CDR3aa: CASSYAPTLRELFF; CDR3nt: TGCGCCAGCAGCTACGCCCCCACCCTCCGGGAGCTGTTTTTT
d_gene: .; v_gene: TRBV19; abundance: few; j_gene: TRBJ2-1; CDR3aa: CASSIASSVGQFF; CDR3nt: TGTGCCAGTAGTATTGCCTCTAGCGTAGGGCAGTTCTTC
d_gene: .; v_gene: TRBV29-1; abundance: .; j_gene: TRBJ1-4; CDR3aa: CSVEVPGESREKLFF; CDR3nt: TGCAGCGTTGAGGTTCCAGGGGAGTCAAGAGAAAAACTGTTTTTT
d_gene: .; v_gene: TRBV6-1; abundance: few; j_gene: TRBJ2-2; CDR3aa: CASSEGGSGAYTGELFF; CDR3nt: TGTGCCAGCAGTGAAGGGGGGTCAGGGGCCTACACCGGGGAGCTGTTTTTT
d_gene: .; v_gene: TRBV4-3; abundance: few; j_gene: TRBJ2-1; CDR3aa: CASSDGSYNEQFF; CDR3nt: TGCGCCAGCAGCGACGGGTCCTACAATGAGCAGTTCTTC
d_gene: .; v_gene: TRBV5-8; abundance: .; j_gene: TRBJ2-1; CDR3aa: CASSLMGGNEQFF; CDR3nt: TGTGCCAGCAGCTTAATGGGGGGCAATGAGCAGTTCTTC
d_gene: .; v_gene: TRBV7-9; abundance: .; j_gene: TRBJ1-1; CDR3aa: CASSFPGYTEAFF; CDR3nt: TGTGCCAGCAGCTTTCCCGGTTACACTGAAGCTTTCTTT
d_gene: .; v_gene: TRBV7-9; abundance: .; j_gene: TRBJ2-3; CDR3aa: CASSLASGGATDTQYF; CDR3nt: TGTGCCAGCAGCTTAGCGTCGGGGGGCGCGACAGATACGCAGTATTTT
d_gene: .; v_gene: TRBV7-9; abundance: few; j_gene: TRBJ1-2; CDR3aa: CASSFRVDYGYTF; CDR3nt: TGTGCCAGCAGCTTCAGGGTGGACTATGGCTACACCTTC
d_gene: .; v_gene: TRBV10-3; abundance: .; j_gene: TRBJ2-7; CDR3aa: CAISESYGIREQYF; CDR3nt: TGTGCCATCAGTGAGTCTTATGGGATCCGGGAGCAGTACTTC
d_gene: TRBD1; v_gene: TRBV4-2; abundance: few; j_gene: TRBJ2-3; CDR3aa: CASSQVDRGTDTQYF; CDR3nt: TGTGCCAGCAGCCAAGTCGACAGGGGGACAGATACGCAGTATTTT
d_gene: .; v_gene: TRBV6-5; abundance: .; j_gene: TRBJ2-7; CDR3aa: CASSSRGGGGYEQYF; CDR3nt: TGTGCCAGCAGCTCCCGAGGAGGGGGCGGGTACGAGCAGTACTTC
d_gene: .; v_gene: TRBV24-1; abundance: few; j_gene: TRBJ2-3; CDR3aa: CATSDLLIDTQYF; CDR3nt: TGTGCCACCAGTGATTTGCTGATAGATACGCAGTATTTT
d_gene: .; v_gene: TRBV4-1; abundance: .; j_gene: TRBJ2-3; CDR3aa: CASSQYDGTQYF; CDR3nt: TGCGCCAGCAGCCAATACGACGGTACGCAGTATTTT
d_gene: .; v_gene: TRBV6-2/TRBV6-3; abundance: few; j_gene: TRBJ1-2; CDR3aa: CASSPPWRGDGYTF; CDR3nt: TGTGCCAGCAGCCCCCCCTGGAGGGGGGATGGCTACACCTTC
d_gene: .; v_gene: TRBV4-1; abundance: few; j_gene: TRBJ2-1; CDR3aa: CASSHLPRAEYNEQFF; CDR3nt: TGCGCCAGCAGCCACCTCCCCCGGGCGGAGTACAATGAGCAGTTCTTC
d_gene: .; v_gene: TRBV5-1; abundance: many; j_gene: TRBJ2-2; CDR3aa: CASSFLTGELFF; CDR3nt: TGCGCCAGCAGCTTCTTAACCGGGGAGCTGTTTTTT
d_gene: TRBD1; v_gene: TRBV7-6; abundance: .; j_gene: TRBJ2-3; CDR3aa: CASSSSGGNPDTQYF; CDR3nt: TGTGCCAGCAGCTCTTCAGGGGGCAACCCAGATACGCAGTATTTT
d_gene: .; v_gene: TRBV20-1; abundance: .; j_gene: TRBJ2-1; CDR3aa: CSASRLAGYEQFF; CDR3nt: TGCAGTGCCAGCCGACTGGCTGGGTATGAGCAGTTCTTC
d_gene: TRBD1; v_gene: TRBV11-2; abundance: few; j_gene: TRBJ1-1; CDR3aa: CASSLDLSRGRLNTEAFF; CDR3nt: TGTGCCAGCAGCTTAGATCTCTCGAGGGGGCGATTGAACACTGAAGCTTTCTTT
d_gene: .; v_gene: TRBV19; abundance: .; j_gene: TRBJ2-1; CDR3aa: CASSGGTGVTAYNEQFF; CDR3nt: TGTGCCAGTAGTGGCGGAACGGGAGTTACTGCCTACAATGAGCAGTTCTTC
d_gene: TRBD1; v_gene: TRBV7-6; abundance: .; j_gene: TRBJ1-3; CDR3aa: CASSLARGQERPSSGNTIYF; CDR3nt: TGTGCCAGCAGCTTAGCGAGGGGACAGGAGAGACCAAGCTCTGGAAACACCATATATTTT